The clone carrying this T cell receptor (beta chain) has more than one count but fewer than ten. Antigen specificity is unknown. The V segment lost 4 bases and the J segment 2 bases; nucleotides outside the gene matches: 5. The CDR3 consists of 15 residues. Per the germline V gene, CDR1 is KGHSH and CDR2 is LQKENI. This record comes from a study of beta chain features in type 1 diabetes. Whole-study findings and limits: A moderate, significant TCRB CDR3 shortening appeared in type 1 diabetes across four CD4+ subsets. Amplification by PCR could prefer shorter templates, with the same effect in patients and controls. HLA influence on TCRB rearrangement stayed unresolved here. Reduced insertions and increased deletions marked VDJ junctions in type 1 diabetes patients.

Expressed TCRB transcripts were sequenced because the entire RNA isolate underwent reverse transcription. TCRdb keeps only in-frame clones here, not all; method: immunoSEQ multiplex PCR. The sample holds about 700,000 clones, 10% to 15% seen once. All of the sorted populations showed purity greater than 95%. The receptor comes from a man between 18 and 35 years old with type 1 diabetes. The specimen was naive CD4+ T cells from blood. The rearrangement uses TRBV18 and TRBJ1-1, with 9 bases that match TRBD1. The CDR3 spells CASSRTGESNTEAFF. For the CDR3, the DNA is TGTGCCAGCTCACGGACAGGGGAAAGTAACACTGAAGCTTTCTTT.